The next 26 T cell receptor beta chains were all read from a single sample in a study of blood T cell repertoires in COVID-19. Sequencing was performed with immunoSEQ multiplex PCR; in TCRdb, only in-frame clones are kept and a portion is missing. The table lists 300,000 to 400,000 clones, about 87% of them singletons. The specimen sequenced was peripheral blood. The receptors originated from a human donor in a cohort sampled during active COVID-19.

The rearrangement links TRBV19 to TRBJ2-1, with 9 bases fitting TRBD2. Germline CDR1 and CDR2: LNHDA and SQIVND (reference sequence). V dropped 5 bases and J dropped 1; count of bases not matched to a gene: 15. The CDR3 runs 19 residues. The CDR3 DNA sequence: TGTGCCAGTAGTCTCTCTTCTAGCGGGGATCCCAATTCCTACAATGAGCAGTTCTTC. Translation: CASSLSSSGDPNSYNEQFF. The complete variable domain, with remaining parts taken from reference TRBV19 and TRBJ2-1, reads DGGITQSPKYLFRKEGQNVTLSCEQNLNHDAMYWYRQDPGQGLRLIYYSQIVNDFQKGDIAEGYSVSREKKESFPLTVTSAQKNPTAFYLCASSLSSSGDPNSYNEQFFGPGTRLTVL.

The chain uses TRBV7-2 and TRBJ2-2; D is possibly TRBD1 (6 bases). Trimming removed 2 bases from V and 6 bases from J, with 13 bases in between. Germline V gene data show CDR1 as SGHTA and CDR2 as FQGNSA. This CDR3 has 15 residues. The CDR3 loop reads CASSLLRGTAGELFF. CDR3 in DNA: TGTGCCAGCAGCTTACTCAGGGGAACGGCCGGGGAGCTGTTTTTT.

The V and J genes are TRBV28 and TRBJ2-7; D perhaps matches TRBD2 (6 bases). Per the germline V gene, CDR1 is MDHEN and CDR2 is SYDVKM. The CDR3 extends over 13 amino acids. Trimming took off 2 bases at V and 5 bases at J, with 10 bases between the two ends. The DNA of the CDR3 is TGTGCCAGCAGTTTACAGGGCGGGGACGAGCAGTACTTC. Residues: CASSLQGGDEQYF.

V usage is TRBV6-6 and J usage is TRBJ2-2, with TRBD2 identical over 7 bases. Germline CDR1 reads MNHNY; CDR2 reads SVGAGI (reference sequence). Trimming cost V 5 bases and J 1 base; bases outside gene matches: 19. The CDR3 spans 20 residues. CDR3 in DNA: TGTGCCAGCAGTCCCCTCCCCCCGCTAGCGGAGGATTTGAACACCGGGGAGCTGTTTTTT. It codes for CASSPLPPLAEDLNTGELFF.

V usage is TRBV5-1 and J usage is TRBJ2-5, with 10 bases fitting TRBD1. CDR1 and CDR2 from the germline V gene are SGHRS and YFSETQ. Trimming at V came to 0 bases and at J to 2 bases, leaving 1 base not matched to a gene. This CDR3 is built from 15 residues. The DNA for the CDR3 is TGCGCCAGCAGCTTGGAGGACAGGGGGCAAGAGACCCAGTACTTC. It is translated as CASSLEDRGQETQYF. Using reference TRBV5-1 and TRBJ2-5 for the parts outside the CDR3, the full variable domain is KAGVTQTPRYLIKTRGQQVTLSCSPISGHRSVSWYQQTPGQGLQFLFEYFSETQRNKGNFPGRFSGRQFSNSRSEMNVSTLELGDSALYLCASSLEDRGQETQYFGPGTRLLVL.

The chain uses TRBV29-1 and TRBJ2-7; D may be TRBD1 (7 bases). The germline CDR1 and CDR2 sequences are SQVTM and ANQGSEA. Trimming pared 7 bases from V and 3 bases from J, leaving 16 bases between. The CDR3 length is 13 residues. The CDR3 nucleotides are TGCAGCGCCCAGGGGCAGGGGGGCTACGAGCAGTACTTC. Translation: CSAQGQGGYEQYF.

The V and J genes are TRBV28 and TRBJ2-1; 7 nucleotides match TRBD2. The V and J ends lost 4 bases and 5 bases, in that order; junction bases with no gene match: 14. Germline V CDR1 and CDR2: MDHEN, SYDVKM. The CDR3 contains 17 residues. The CDR3 protein is CASSSPPEREPHNEQFF. The CDR3 DNA sequence: TGTGCCAGCAGTTCTCCTCCGGAGCGGGAACCCCACAATGAGCAGTTCTTC.

V gene TRBV6-5 combines with J gene TRBJ1-1; D call uncertain. The CDR3 is made up of 14 amino acids. Germline V gene sequence: CDR1 MNHEY, CDR2 SVGAGI. V was clipped by 8 bases and J by 2 bases, with 15 bases between them. For the CDR3, the DNA is TGTGCCAGCCTCCTCAGGACTATTAACACTGAAGCTTTCTTT. Residues: CASLLRTINTEAFF.

This chain uses TRBV5-6 with TRBJ2-1, with D perhaps matching TRBD1 (5 bases). CDR1 and CDR2 (germline): SGHDT, YYEEEE. CDR3 length: 14 amino acids. The V gene lost 4 bases and the J gene lost 2 bases, with 10 bases spanning the gap. The CDR3 DNA follows: TGTGCCAGCAGCGACAGAAAAACCTACAATGAGCAGTTCTTC. It specifies CASSDRKTYNEQFF.

The V gene is TRBV5-6, the J gene TRBJ2-5; no firm D call. CDR3 length: 15 residues. V was shortened by 2 bases and J by 1 base, with 12 bases between the two germline ends. Germline V gene lookup returns CDR1 SGHDT and CDR2 YYEEEE. The CDR3 loop reads CASSFRSMIQETQYF. DNA of the CDR3: TGTGCCAGCAGCTTTCGGAGTATGATCCAAGAGACCCAGTACTTC.

This clone was counted a single time. The chain employs TRBV7-8 and TRBJ2-5; 9 positions match TRBD2. CDR3 length: 19 amino acids. Germline values: CDR1 SGHVS, CDR2 FQNEAQ. Unmatched junction bases numbered 20, after V lost 2 bases and J lost 7 bases. In DNA, the CDR3 is TGTGCCAGCAGCTTACGAAATAGGGCGGCTAGCGGGGACCGATGGACCCAGTACTTC. It specifies CASSLRNRAASGDRWTQYF.

The gene calls are TRBV6-5 and TRBJ1-1; 8 nucleotides line up with TRBD1. With V trimmed by 5 bases and J by 3 bases, 5 bases remained unmatched. Looked up from germline, CDR1 is MNHEY and CDR2 is SVGAGI. CDR3 size: 14 residues. The CDR3 loop reads CASSPQGADTEAFF. CDR3 coding DNA: TGTGCCAGCAGTCCCCAGGGGGCGGACACTGAAGCTTTCTTT.

J is TRBJ2-7 and V is TRBV15; 12 bases are shared with TRBD1. The CDR3 loop spans 15 amino acids. V was pared by 2 bases and J by 4 bases, with 3 bases of the junction left unmatched. Germline CDR1 is LNHNV and CDR2 is YYDKDF (reference sequence). The CDR3 is CATSRQGQGAYEQYF. Written as DNA, the CDR3 is TGTGCCACCAGCAGACAGGGACAGGGGGCTTACGAGCAGTACTTC.

The V and J genes are TRBV7-9 and TRBJ1-3; tentative D call: TRBD1 (6 bases). Germline assignment: CDR1 SEHNR and CDR2 FQNEAQ (reference sequence). Trimming stripped 5 bases from V and 2 bases from J, with 19 bases between. The CDR3 runs to 17 residues. CDR3 nucleotide sequence: TGTGCCAGCAGCCCCGCCAGGGGCTCTTATCCTGGAAACACCATATATTTT. This gives the protein CASSPARGSYPGNTIYF. The full variable domain, rest sourced from reference TRBV7-9 and TRBJ1-3, is DTGVSQNPRHKITKRGQNVTFRCDPISEHNRLYWYRQTLGQGPEFLTYFQNEAQLEKSRLLSDRFSAERPKGSFSTLEIQRTEQGDSAMYLCASSPARGSYPGNTIYFGEGSWLTVV.

The chain links TRBV4-1 to TRBJ1-2; 11 nucleotides agree with TRBD1. J gave up 4 bases and V 5 bases, and 6 bases lay outside the gene matches. From germline, CDR1 is MGHRA and CDR2 YSYEKL. CDR3 length equals 15 residues. As DNA, the CDR3 is TGCGCCAGCAGCAACCGGGACAGGGGGGTCTATGGCTACACCTTC. Its translation is CASSNRDRGVYGYTF.

The chain carries TRBV6-2 or TRBV6-3 and TRBJ2-1; 12 bases fit TRBD2. V shed 5 bases, J shed 7 bases, and the junction held 9 bases outside the gene matches. The CDR3 length is 16 residues. The germline gives CDR1 MNHEY, CDR2 SVGEGT. Written as DNA, the CDR3 is TGTGCCAGCAGTCGTCCAACTAGCGGGGGGCGTAATGAGCAGTTCTTC. It specifies CASSRPTSGGRNEQFF.

V is TRBV6-6 and J is TRBJ2-1, with a tentative D call TRBD2 (5 bases). The CDR3 loop spans 12 amino acids. The germline V gene encodes CDR1 MNHNY and CDR2 SVGAGI (reference sequence). Trimming took 3 bases from V and 6 from J, leaving 6 bases between them. The CDR3 region has the DNA TGTGCCAGCAGTTATCGGGGCAATGAGCAGTTCTTC. It is translated as CASSYRGNEQFF.

The chain links TRBV6-6 to TRBJ1-5, with unresolved D. V was trimmed by 0 bases and J by 5 bases, leaving 5 bases between them. The CDR3 loop spans 13 amino acids. Germline V gene sequence: CDR1 MNHNY, CDR2 SVGAGI (reference sequence). CDR3 in DNA: TGTGCCAGCAGTTACTCTGAGTATCAGCCCCAGCATTTT. Its translation is CASSYSEYQPQHF.

V usage is TRBV11-1 and J usage is TRBJ2-7; 13 positions agree with TRBD2. Per the germline V gene, CDR1 is SGHAT and CDR2 is FQDESV (reference sequence). The CDR3 has 15 residues. V shed 5 bases and J 3 bases; nucleotides not matched to a gene: 4. CDR3 DNA sequence: TGTGCCAGCAGCCCAGGACTAGCGGGAGTCTACGAGCAGTACTTC. It encodes CASSPGLAGVYEQYF. The full variable domain, in which reference TRBV11-1 and TRBJ2-7 provide the parts outside the CDR3, is EAEVAQSPRYKITEKSQAVAFWCDPISGHATLYWYRQILGQGPELLVQFQDESVVDDSQLPKDRFSAERLKGVDSTLKIQPAELGDSAMYLCASSPGLAGVYEQYFGPGTRLTVT.

With respect to this clone: The junction departs from germline at one end; a sequencing error may be responsible. The V call is TRBV6-1, the J call TRBJ1-1; 9 positions match TRBD1. CDR1 is MNHNS, CDR2 SASEGT, per germline. The CDR3 length is 15 residues. The CDR3 here is CASTEQGAGNTEAFF. CDR3 DNA: TGTGCCAGCACTGAACAGGGGGCGGGGAACACTGAAGCTTTCTTT.

The chain employs TRBV10-3 and TRBJ2-2; 7 nucleotides align to TRBD1. Germline V gene data show CDR1 as ENHRY and CDR2 as SYGVKD. The CDR3 is made up of 15 amino acids. The V and J ends lost 4 bases and 1 base, in that order; junction bases with no gene match: 3. Here the CDR3 DNA reads TGTGCCATCAGTGGCAGGGACAGGAACACCGGGGAGCTGTTTTTT. The encoded protein is CAISGRDRNTGELFF.

This chain links TRBV2 with TRBJ1-2; 7 bases line up with TRBD1. This CDR3 has 16 residues. The V and J ends lost 6 bases and 3 bases, in that order; junction bases with no gene match: 13. Germline loops: CDR1 SNHLY, CDR2 FYNNEI. This CDR3 is CASRREGGAQHYGYTF. The CDR3 nucleotides are TGTGCCAGCAGACGTGAAGGGGGCGCACAACACTATGGCTACACCTTC.

In this sample, this clone turned up once. The chain uses TRBV7-9 and TRBJ1-5, with D possibly matching TRBD1 (5 bases). The germline V and J ends were trimmed by 5 bases and 6 bases, with 8 bases remaining between them. Germline CDR1 is SEHNR and CDR2 is FQNEAQ (reference sequence). There are 12 residues in the CDR3. CDR3: CASSPGFQPQHF. As DNA, the CDR3 is TGTGCCAGCAGCCCAGGGTTTCAGCCCCAGCATTTT.

This clone was recorded only once. V usage is TRBV5-6 and J usage is TRBJ1-6, with D perhaps matching TRBD1 (5 bases). Germline CDR1 SGHDT, CDR2 YYEEEE. The CDR3 consists of 14 residues. Trimming removed 3 bases at V and 8 bases at J, with 12 bases between. CDR3 residues: CASSWDREDSPLHF. DNA for the CDR3: TGTGCCAGCAGCTGGGACCGGGAGGATTCACCCCTCCACTTT.

V usage is TRBV7-9 and J usage is TRBJ2-2; 8 bases fit TRBD2. Trimming at V came to 4 bases and at J to 2 bases, leaving 15 bases not matched to a gene. CDR1 and CDR2 from the germline V gene are SEHNR and FQNEAQ (reference sequence). This CDR3 has 19 residues. As DNA, the CDR3 is TGTGCCAGCAGCTGGCTTGGGGGTAGCGGGATTTTCAACACCGGGGAGCTGTTTTTT. Translation gives CASSWLGGSGIFNTGELFF.

The V and J genes are TRBV7-9 and TRBJ1-1, with unresolved D. The CDR3 is 14 amino acids. Trimming removed 0 bases from V and 0 bases from J, with 5 bases in between. The V gene's germline CDR1 is SEHNR and CDR2 FQNEAQ (reference sequence). CDR3 protein: CASSLARLNTEAFF. The CDR3 nucleotides read TGTGCCAGCAGCTTAGCCAGGTTGAACACTGAAGCTTTCTTT.